Included here is one T cell receptor (beta chain) sequence, with context. Its antigen is undetermined. The V and J ends lost 7 bases and 4 bases respectively, with 7 bases between them. Looked up from germline, CDR1 is MNHEY and CDR2 is SMNVEV (reference sequence). The CDR3 extends over 11 amino acids. This record belongs to a study of T cell responses to AZD1222 COVID-19 vaccine. Points from the study as a whole: Recipients of AZD1222 seropositive at baseline numbered only 6 or 7. Once two AZD1222 doses were given, Spike-specific TCR breadth and depth went up.

TCRdb keeps only in-frame clones here, not all; method: immunoSEQ multiplex PCR. The data show under 150,000 clones, approximately 85% seen once. This specimen consisted of peripheral blood, obtained 28 days after the second dose of the MenACWY control vaccine. This sequence originates from an adult who received the MenACWY meningococcal vaccine as a control. The rearrangement joins TRBV27 to TRBJ2-5; no firm D call. The CDR3 loop is CASTPGETQYF. The CDR3 bases are TGTGCCAGCACCCCGGGAGAGACCCAGTACTTC.